One and the same sample provided the 20 T cell receptor beta chains below, sequenced in a study of blood T cell repertoires in COVID-19. Assay: immunoSEQ multiplex PCR; the TCRdb copy retains only in-frame clones and omits some. The profile shows about 300,000 clones, around 89% of them singletons. The sequenced sample consisted of peripheral blood. The receptors here all came from a man in his forties with acute or convalescent COVID-19.

The V and J genes are TRBV19 and TRBJ1-1; 8 bases fit TRBD1. This CDR3 contains 13 residues. Germline trimming cut 6 bases from V and 6 bases from J; bases unmatched to any gene: 6. CDR1 is LNHDA and CDR2 is SQIVND in the germline V gene (reference sequence). The CDR3 sequence is CASSRQGSPEAFF. CDR3 in DNA: TGTGCCAGTAGCCGACAGGGGTCGCCTGAAGCTTTCTTT.

The V call is TRBV15, the J call TRBJ2-1; no definite D call. Trimming removed 1 base from V and 7 bases from J, with 8 bases in between. This CDR3 region has 13 residues. The germline V gene has CDR1 LNHNV and CDR2 YYDKDF (reference sequence). The CDR3 is CATSRVTSNEQFF. The CDR3 bases are TGTGCCACCAGCAGAGTAACTTCTAATGAGCAGTTCTTC.

This rearrangement joins TRBV15 to TRBJ1-2; D is ambiguous. With 0 bases removed from V and 4 bases from J, the gap between germline ends came to 15 bases. Germline V CDR1 and CDR2: LNHNV, YYDKDF (reference sequence). The CDR3 contains 16 residues. The DNA for the CDR3 is TGTGCCACCAGCAGAGAGAGGGCAGGATTCTCCTATGGCTACACCTTC. This sequence encodes CATSRERAGFSYGYTF. Filled out from reference TRBV15 and TRBJ1-2, the complete variable domain reads DAMVIQNPRYQVTQFGKPVTLSCSQTLNHNVMYWYQQKSSQAPKLLFHYYDKDFNNEADTPDNFQSRRPNTSFCFLDIRSPGLGDTAMYLCATSRERAGFSYGYTFGSGTRLTVV.

The chain combines TRBV5-6 with TRBJ2-3; 7 positions agree with TRBD2. The CDR3 spans 15 residues. J was trimmed by 4 bases and V by 0 bases; bases with no gene match: 5. In germline, CDR1 is SGHDT, CDR2 YYEEEE. The CDR3 protein is CASSLGLARADTQYF. In DNA, the CDR3 is TGTGCCAGCAGCTTGGGACTAGCTAGGGCAGATACGCAGTATTTT. Full variable domain (rest looked up from reference TRBV5-6 and TRBJ2-3): DAGVTQSPTHLIKTRGQQVTLRCSPKSGHDTVSWYQQALGQGPQFIFQYYEEEERQRGNFPDRFSGHQFPNYSSELNVNALLLGDSALYLCASSLGLARADTQYFGPGTRLTVL.

The CDR3 is CASSLQGPGNTIYF. DNA for the CDR3: TGCGCCAGCAGCTTACAGGGCCCTGGAAACACCATATATTTT. The chain links TRBV5-1 to TRBJ1-3, with a possible D match to TRBD1 (6 bases). The CDR3 is made up of 14 amino acids. CDR1 is SGHRS, CDR2 YFSETQ, per germline. The V end lost 2 bases, the J end lost 2 bases, and 8 bases lay between the germline ends.

V usage is TRBV29-1 and J usage is TRBJ1-1, with D hard to call. Looked up from germline, CDR1 is SQVTM and CDR2 is ANQGSEA. Trimming shortened V by 3 bases and J by 1 base, and 3 bases separated the two germline ends. CDR3 size: 11 residues. In nucleotides, the CDR3 is TGCAGCGTTGACAGGAACACTGAAGCTTTCTTT. Protein product: CSVDRNTEAFF. Complete variable domain (other parts from reference TRBV29-1 and TRBJ1-1): SAVISQKPSRDICQRGTSLTIQCQVDSQVTMMFWYRQQPGQSLTLIATANQGSEATYESGFVIDKFPISRPNLTFSTLTVSNMSPEDSSIYLCSVDRNTEAFFGQGTRLTVV.

The CDR3, as DNA: TGTGCCAGCAGCCGCCAGAGGAGCACCGCAAATGGTGGGGCCAACGTCCTGACTTTC. It is translated as CASSRQRSTANGGANVLTF. The chain joins TRBV14 to TRBJ2-6, with unresolved D. Germline values: CDR1 SGHDN, CDR2 FVKESK. Between the trimmed V and J ends, which lost 4 bases and 3 bases, there was a span of 22 bases. The CDR3 length is 19 residues. Complete variable domain (other parts from reference TRBV14 and TRBJ2-6): EAGVTQFPSHSVIEKGQTVTLRCDPISGHDNLYWYRRVMGKEIKFLLHFVKESKQDESGMPNNRFLAERTGGTYSTLKVQPAELEDSGVYFCASSRQRSTANGGANVLTFGAGSRLTVL.

The chain recombines TRBV24-1 with TRBJ2-4, with TRBD1 identical over 8 bases. With V trimmed by 4 bases and J by 2 bases, 6 bases remained unmatched. The V gene's germline CDR1 is KGHDR and CDR2 SFDVKD. The CDR3 is 16 residues long. CDR3 nucleotides: TGTGCCACCAGTGACCCGACAGGGGAGACCAAAAACATTCAGTACTTC. Translation gives CATSDPTGETKNIQYF.

The genes are TRBV5-4 and TRBJ1-4, with TRBD1 matching over 9 bases. The CDR3 runs 14 residues. The germline V gene has CDR1 SGHNT and CDR2 YYREEE (reference sequence). Losses at the gene ends were 6 bases for V and 8 bases for J; bases not matched to a gene: 8. In DNA, the CDR3 is TGTGCCAGCAACCAACAGGGGGCTGGAGAAAAACTGTTTTTT. Residues: CASNQQGAGEKLFF.

The V and J genes are TRBV5-1 and TRBJ1-2, with 7 bases identical to TRBD1. This CDR3 has 13 amino acids. The V segment lost 2 bases and the J segment 12 bases; nucleotides outside the gene matches: 10. In germline, CDR1 is SGHRS, CDR2 YFSETQ. The CDR3 region is CASSLMNGRGNTF. In nucleotides, the CDR3 is TGCGCCAGCAGCTTAATGAATGGCAGGGGGAACACCTTC.

This chain uses TRBV19 with TRBJ1-4; 8 bases are shared with TRBD1. With 4 bases clipped from V and 8 bases from J, the junction kept 3 bases outside the gene matches. Germline assignment: CDR1 LNHDA and CDR2 SQIVND (reference sequence). The CDR3 has 13 amino acids. The chain's CDR3 is CASSRQGYEKLFF. Here the CDR3 DNA reads TGTGCCAGTAGTAGACAGGGGTACGAAAAACTGTTTTTT.

This chain uses TRBV6-5 with TRBJ1-3, with D possibly being TRBD1 (6 bases). Deletions cut 5 bases from V and 4 bases from J, with 9 bases between. The CDR3 extends over 13 amino acids. Germline loops: CDR1 MNHEY, CDR2 SVGAGI. The CDR3 protein is CASSPGQGNTIYF. In DNA, the CDR3 is TGTGCCAGCAGTCCCGGACAGGGAAACACCATATATTTT.

J is TRBJ1-1 and V is TRBV7-3; D is unresolved. Germline loops: CDR1 SGHTA, CDR2 FQGTGA. Trimming removed 5 bases at V and 1 base at J, with 8 bases between. CDR3 length: 13 amino acids. The CDR3 nucleotides read TGTGCCAGCAGCATAGACAAGAACACTGAAGCTTTCTTT. Translating gives CASSIDKNTEAFF.

This sequence joins TRBV5-1 and TRBJ1-1, with D possibly TRBD1 on 6 matching bases. The CDR3 runs to 15 residues. V was shortened by 4 bases and J by 4 bases, with 17 bases between the two germline ends. CDR1 and CDR2 (germline): SGHRS, YFSETQ. CDR3 sequence: CASSPEQGRRTEAFF. CDR3 sequence (DNA): TGCGCCAGCAGCCCAGAACAGGGACGGCGCACTGAAGCTTTCTTT.

The CDR3 spells CASSSGTGSRIDGYTF. The DNA of the CDR3 is TGTGCCAGCAGTTCAGGGACAGGTTCTCGTATCGATGGCTACACCTTC. The chain carries TRBV6-2 or TRBV6-3 and TRBJ1-2, with TRBD1 identical over 8 bases. The CDR3 is made up of 16 amino acids. Germline loops: CDR1 MNHEY, CDR2 SVGEGT. J gave up 6 bases and V 4 bases, and 13 bases lay outside the gene matches.

The V call is TRBV24-1, the J call TRBJ2-3; possibly TRBD2 for D (5 bases). Germline V lookup: CDR1 KGHDR, CDR2 SFDVKD. The CDR3 consists of 15 residues. Trimming took off 7 bases at V and 6 bases at J, with 19 bases between the two ends. Written as DNA, the CDR3 is TGTGCCACCAGCGGGCCGCTCGACGGGATCGATACGCAGTATTTT. Its translation is CATSGPLDGIDTQYF.

The rearrangement uses TRBV27 and TRBJ1-2; unclear D gene. The V end was cut by 5 bases, the J end by 4 bases, with 17 bases between. This CDR3 contains 15 residues. Germline CDR1 MNHEY, CDR2 SMNVEV (reference sequence). This chain's CDR3 is CASSMEASGFYGYTF. In nucleotides, the CDR3 is TGTGCCAGCAGTATGGAGGCCTCGGGCTTCTATGGCTACACCTTC.

This chain links TRBV7-3 with TRBJ2-1; 14 nucleotides match TRBD2. This CDR3 comprises 15 residues. V dropped 5 bases and J dropped 6; count of bases not matched to a gene: 3. Germline CDR1 reads SGHTA; CDR2 reads FQGTGA. CDR3 sequence: CASSSGLAGGNEQFF. The CDR3 nucleotides are TGTGCCAGCAGCAGTGGACTAGCGGGGGGCAATGAGCAGTTCTTC.

J is TRBJ1-6 and V is TRBV27; D is uncertain. Per the germline V gene, CDR1 is MNHEY and CDR2 is SMNVEV (reference sequence). This CDR3 contains 18 residues. Trimming shortened V by 3 bases and J by 13 bases, and 28 bases separated the two germline ends. CDR3 bases: TGTGCCAGCAGTTTCTCCCCATTTAGGCGCGGCCGTATTGGTCCCCTCCACTTT. Its translation: CASSFSPFRRGRIGPLHF.

This clone was seen just once. The chain is built from TRBV9 and TRBJ2-3; D may be TRBD1 (5 bases). The CDR3 runs 15 residues. Germline V CDR1 and CDR2: SGDLS, YYNGEE. Trimming pared 0 bases from V and 0 bases from J, leaving 8 bases between. The CDR3 loop reads CASSVVQGSTDTQYF. The CDR3 nucleotides read TGTGCCAGCAGCGTAGTGCAGGGAAGCACAGATACGCAGTATTTT.